This T cell receptor beta chain was identified in a study of Graves' ophthalmopathy and Graves' hyperthyroidism. Overall study: Stable hyperthyroidism referred to disease that showed no ophthalmopathy within 18 months of follow-up.

This CDR3 region has 16 residues. V was trimmed by 4 bases and J by 0 bases, leaving 14 bases between them. Germline CDR1 and CDR2: SGHRS and YFSETQ. This clonotype was found a few times. The antigen is not known. Study outcomes and limitations: Blood also carried most expanded thyroid clonotypes exceeding 0.001 frequency. The model flagged ophthalmopathy progression at 65% to 71% sensitivity and around 72% specificity.

It was on clinical symptoms, serum thyroxine, TRAb, thyroid ultrasound and orbital computed tomography that diagnosis relied. Amplifying from RNA transcripts, the study obtained TCR beta CDR3 regions. HTBI primers were employed in first-round RT-PCR, then a second-round multiplex PCR followed. Using its own MiXCR run on the multiplex PCR reads, TCRdb lists one record per CDR3 protein. Counted here are approximately 1.2 million distinct CDR3 sequences, roughly 35% occurring once; the ten biggest clones make up approximately 10%. The rearrangement joins TRBV5-1 to TRBJ1-3; a weak D match, TRBD1 (5 bases). The material sequenced was peripheral blood or thyroid tissue (not recorded which). This clonotype originated in an adult man with Graves' hyperthyroidism. CDR3: CASSRRDSSSGNTIYF. The CDR3 nucleotides read TGCGCCAGCAGCCGCCGGGACTCGAGCTCTGGAAACACCATATATTTT.